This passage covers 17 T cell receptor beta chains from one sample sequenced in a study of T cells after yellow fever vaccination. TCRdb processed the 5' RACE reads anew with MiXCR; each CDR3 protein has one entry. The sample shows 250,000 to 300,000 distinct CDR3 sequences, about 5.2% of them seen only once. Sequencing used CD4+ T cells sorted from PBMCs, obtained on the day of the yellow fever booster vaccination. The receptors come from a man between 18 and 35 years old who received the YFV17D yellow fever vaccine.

The CDR3 region is CASKTYSGNTIYF. CDR3 coding DNA: TGTGCCAGCAAGACCTACTCTGGAAACACCATATATTTT. This chain connects TRBV12-3 or TRBV12-4 to TRBJ1-3; D call uncertain. The CDR3 is made up of 13 amino acids. V gave up 7 bases and J gave up 0 bases, with 7 bases separating them.

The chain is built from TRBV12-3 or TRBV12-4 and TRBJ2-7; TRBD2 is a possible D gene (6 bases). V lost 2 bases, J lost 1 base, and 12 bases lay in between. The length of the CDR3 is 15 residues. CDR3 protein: CASSLLGLPSYEQYF. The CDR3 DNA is TGTGCCAGCAGTTTACTCGGACTACCTTCCTACGAGCAGTACTTC.

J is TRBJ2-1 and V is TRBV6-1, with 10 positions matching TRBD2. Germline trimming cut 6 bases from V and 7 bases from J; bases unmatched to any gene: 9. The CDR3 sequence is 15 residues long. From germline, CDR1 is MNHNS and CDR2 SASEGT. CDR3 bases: TGTGCCAGCAGCTTAGCGGGGGGTCGATCGAATGAGCAGTTCTTC. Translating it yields CASSLAGGRSNEQFF.

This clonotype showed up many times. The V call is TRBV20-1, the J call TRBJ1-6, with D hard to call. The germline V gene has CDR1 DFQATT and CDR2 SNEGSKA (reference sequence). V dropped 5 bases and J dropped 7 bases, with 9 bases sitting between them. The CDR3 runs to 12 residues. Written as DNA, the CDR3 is TGCAGTGCTCCTACTGGAAATTCACCCCTCCACTTT. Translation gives CSAPTGNSPLHF.

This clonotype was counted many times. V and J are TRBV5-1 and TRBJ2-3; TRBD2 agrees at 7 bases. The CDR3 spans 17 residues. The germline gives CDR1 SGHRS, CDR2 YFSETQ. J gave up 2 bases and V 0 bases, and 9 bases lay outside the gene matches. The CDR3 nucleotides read TGCGCCAGCAGCTTGGGAAGGAGCGGGGATCTCACAGATACGCAGTATTTT. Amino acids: CASSLGRSGDLTDTQYF.

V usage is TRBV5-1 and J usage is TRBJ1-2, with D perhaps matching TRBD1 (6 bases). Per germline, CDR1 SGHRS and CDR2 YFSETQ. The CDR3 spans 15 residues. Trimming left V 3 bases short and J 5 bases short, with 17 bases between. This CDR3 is CASSSGDRIGYGYTF. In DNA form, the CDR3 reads TGCGCCAGCAGCTCAGGGGACCGCATCGGATATGGCTACACCTTC.

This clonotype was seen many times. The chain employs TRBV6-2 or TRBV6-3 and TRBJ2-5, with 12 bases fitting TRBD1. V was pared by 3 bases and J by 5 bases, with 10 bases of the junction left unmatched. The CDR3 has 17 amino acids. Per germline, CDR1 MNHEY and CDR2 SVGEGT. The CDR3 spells CASSYSSGTGGKETQYF. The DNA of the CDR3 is TGTGCCAGCAGTTATTCCTCCGGGACAGGGGGCAAGGAGACCCAGTACTTC.

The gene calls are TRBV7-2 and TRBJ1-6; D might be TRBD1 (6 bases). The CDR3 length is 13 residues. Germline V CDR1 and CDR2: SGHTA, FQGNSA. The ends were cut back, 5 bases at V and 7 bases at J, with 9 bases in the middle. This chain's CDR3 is CASSPQGNSPLHF. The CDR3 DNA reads TGTGCCAGCAGCCCCCAGGGGAATTCACCCCTCCACTTT.

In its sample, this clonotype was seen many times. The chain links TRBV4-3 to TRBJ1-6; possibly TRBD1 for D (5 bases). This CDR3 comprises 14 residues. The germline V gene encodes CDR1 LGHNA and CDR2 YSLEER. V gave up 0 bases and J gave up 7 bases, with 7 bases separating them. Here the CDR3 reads CASSQDGGNSPLHF. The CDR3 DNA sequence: TGCGCCAGCAGCCAAGATGGGGGGAATTCACCCCTCCACTTT.

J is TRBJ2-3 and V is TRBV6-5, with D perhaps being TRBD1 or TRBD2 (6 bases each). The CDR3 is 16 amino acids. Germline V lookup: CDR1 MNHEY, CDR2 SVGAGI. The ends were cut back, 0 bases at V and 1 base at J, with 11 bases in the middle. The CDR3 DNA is TGTGCCAGCAGTTACTCCCGGGGGCACGGCACAGATACGCAGTATTTT. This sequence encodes CASSYSRGHGTDTQYF.

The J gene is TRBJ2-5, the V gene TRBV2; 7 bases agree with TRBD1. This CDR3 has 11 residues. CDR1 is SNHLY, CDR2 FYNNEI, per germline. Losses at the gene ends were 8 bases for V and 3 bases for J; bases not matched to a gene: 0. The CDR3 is CASGTEETQYF. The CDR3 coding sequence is TGTGCCAGCGGGACAGAAGAGACCCAGTACTTC.

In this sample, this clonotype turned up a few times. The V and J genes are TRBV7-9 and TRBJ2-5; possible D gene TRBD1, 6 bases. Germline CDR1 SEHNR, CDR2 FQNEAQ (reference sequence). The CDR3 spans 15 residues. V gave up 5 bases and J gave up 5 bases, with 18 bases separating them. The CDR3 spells CASSQQARGGETQYF. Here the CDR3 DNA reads TGTGCCAGCAGCCAACAGGCCAGGGGCGGGGAGACCCAGTACTTC.

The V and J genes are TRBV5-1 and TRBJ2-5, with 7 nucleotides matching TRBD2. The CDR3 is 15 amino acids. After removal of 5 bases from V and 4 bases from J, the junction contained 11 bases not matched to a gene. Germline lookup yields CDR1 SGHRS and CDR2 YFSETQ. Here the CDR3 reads CASSLLGGDGETQYF. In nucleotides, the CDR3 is TGCGCCAGCAGTCTTCTGGGGGGGGATGGAGAGACCCAGTACTTC.

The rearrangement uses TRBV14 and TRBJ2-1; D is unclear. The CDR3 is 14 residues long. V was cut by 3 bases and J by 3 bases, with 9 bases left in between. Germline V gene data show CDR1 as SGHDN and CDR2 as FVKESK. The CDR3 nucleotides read TGTGCCAGCAGCCACCTGGCAGACTACAATGAGCAGTTCTTC. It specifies CASSHLADYNEQFF.

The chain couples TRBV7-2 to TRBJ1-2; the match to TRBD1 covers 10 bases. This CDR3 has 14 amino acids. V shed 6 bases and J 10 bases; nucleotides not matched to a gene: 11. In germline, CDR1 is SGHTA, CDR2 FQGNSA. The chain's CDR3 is CASSRDGTGEAYTF. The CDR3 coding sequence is TGTGCCAGCAGTCGAGATGGGACAGGGGAGGCCTACACCTTC.

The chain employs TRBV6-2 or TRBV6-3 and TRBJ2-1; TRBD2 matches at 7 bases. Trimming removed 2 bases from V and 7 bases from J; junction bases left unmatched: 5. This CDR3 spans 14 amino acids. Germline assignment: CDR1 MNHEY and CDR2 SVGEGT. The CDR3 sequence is CASSYPGGGNEQFF. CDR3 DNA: TGTGCCAGCAGTTACCCGGGGGGAGGGAATGAGCAGTTCTTC.

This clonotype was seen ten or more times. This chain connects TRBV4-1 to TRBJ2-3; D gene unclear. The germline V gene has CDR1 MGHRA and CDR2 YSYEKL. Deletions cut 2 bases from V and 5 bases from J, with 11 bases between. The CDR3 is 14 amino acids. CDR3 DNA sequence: TGCGCCAGCAGCCAATACAGCGTGGGAGATACGCAGTATTTT. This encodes CASSQYSVGDTQYF.